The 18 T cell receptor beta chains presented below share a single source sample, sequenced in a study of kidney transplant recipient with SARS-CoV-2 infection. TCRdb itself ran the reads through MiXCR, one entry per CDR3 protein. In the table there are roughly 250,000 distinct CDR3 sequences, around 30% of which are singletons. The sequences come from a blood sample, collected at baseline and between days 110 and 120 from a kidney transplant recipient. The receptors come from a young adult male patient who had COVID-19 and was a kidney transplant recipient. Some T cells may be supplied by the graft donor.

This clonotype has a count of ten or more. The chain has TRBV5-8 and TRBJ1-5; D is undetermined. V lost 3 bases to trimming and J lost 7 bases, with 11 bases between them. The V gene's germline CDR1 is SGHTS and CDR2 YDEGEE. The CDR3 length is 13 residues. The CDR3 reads CASSSSPIQPQHF. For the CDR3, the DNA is TGTGCCAGCAGCTCGAGCCCAATCCAGCCCCAGCATTTT. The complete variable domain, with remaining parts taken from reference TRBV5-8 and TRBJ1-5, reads EAGVTQSPTHLIKTRGQQATLRCSPISGHTSVYWYQQALGLGLQFLLWYDEGEERNRGNFPPRFSGRQFPNYSSELNVNALELEDSALYLCASSSSPIQPQHFGDGTRLSIL.

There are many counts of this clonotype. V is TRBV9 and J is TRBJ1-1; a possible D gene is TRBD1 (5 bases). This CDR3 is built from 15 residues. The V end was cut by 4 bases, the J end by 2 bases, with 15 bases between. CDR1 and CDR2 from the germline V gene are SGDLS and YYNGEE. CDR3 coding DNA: TGTGCCAGCAGCACCCGTGGGGGGGGAAACACTGAAGCTTTCTTT. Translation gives CASSTRGGGNTEAFF. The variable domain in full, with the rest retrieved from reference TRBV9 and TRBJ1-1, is DSGVTQTPKHLITATGQRVTLRCSPRSGDLSVYWYQQSLDQGLQFLIQYYNGEERAKGNILERFSAQQFPDLHSELNLSSLELGDSALYFCASSTRGGGNTEAFFGQGTRLTVV.

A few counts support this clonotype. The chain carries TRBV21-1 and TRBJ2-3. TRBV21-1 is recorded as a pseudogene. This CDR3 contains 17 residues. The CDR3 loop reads CASRHLVATVMQDTQYF. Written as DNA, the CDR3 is TGTGCCAGCAGACACTTAGTAGCTACAGTCATGCAAGATACGCAGTATTTT.

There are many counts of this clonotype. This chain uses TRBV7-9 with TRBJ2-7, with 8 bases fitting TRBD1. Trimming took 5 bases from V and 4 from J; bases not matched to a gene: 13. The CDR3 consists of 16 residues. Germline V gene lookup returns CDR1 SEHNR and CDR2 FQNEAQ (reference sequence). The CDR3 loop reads CASSRRTGILLYEQYF. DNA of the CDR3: TGTGCCAGCAGCCGCCGGACAGGGATCCTACTTTACGAGCAGTACTTC.

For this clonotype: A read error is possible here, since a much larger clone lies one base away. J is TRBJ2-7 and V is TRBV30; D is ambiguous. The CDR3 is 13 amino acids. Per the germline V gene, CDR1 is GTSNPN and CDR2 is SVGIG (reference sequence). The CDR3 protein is CAWKLQASYGQYF. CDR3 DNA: TGTGCCTGGAAGTTGCAGGCGTCCTACGGGCAGTACTTC.

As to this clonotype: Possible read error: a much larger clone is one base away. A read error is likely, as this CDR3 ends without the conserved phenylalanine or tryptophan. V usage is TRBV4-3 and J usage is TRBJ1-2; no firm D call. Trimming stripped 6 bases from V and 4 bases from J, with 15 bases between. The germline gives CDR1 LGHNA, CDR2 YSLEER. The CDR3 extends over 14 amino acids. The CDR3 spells CASRDMGRPYGYTL. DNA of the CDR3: TGCGCCAGCAGAGACATGGGCAGGCCCTATGGCTACACCCTC.

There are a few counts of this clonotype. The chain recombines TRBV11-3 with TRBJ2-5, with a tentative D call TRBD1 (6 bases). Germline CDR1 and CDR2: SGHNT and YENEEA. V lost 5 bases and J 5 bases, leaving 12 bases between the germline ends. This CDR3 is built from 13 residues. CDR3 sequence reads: CASSLQGPETQYF. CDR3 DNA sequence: TGTGCCAGCAGCCTTCAGGGGCCGGAGACCCAGTACTTC.

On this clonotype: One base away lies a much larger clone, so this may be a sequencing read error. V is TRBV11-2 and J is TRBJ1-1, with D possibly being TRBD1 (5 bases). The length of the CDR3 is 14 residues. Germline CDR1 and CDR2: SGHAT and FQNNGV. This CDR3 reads CTSSLWTMNTEAFF. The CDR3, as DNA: TGTACCAGCAGCTTATGGACAATGAACACTGAAGCTTTCTTT.

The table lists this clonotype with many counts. The CDR3, as DNA: TGTGCCAGCAGTTACTCTCAGGGTACGGCTTTCTTT. Translating gives CASSYSQGTAFF. This chain joins TRBV6-5 and TRBJ1-1, with D possibly matching TRBD1 (5 bases). This CDR3 is built from 12 residues. V lost 0 bases and J lost 11, with 10 bases in between. Germline V gene sequence: CDR1 MNHEY, CDR2 SVGAGI.

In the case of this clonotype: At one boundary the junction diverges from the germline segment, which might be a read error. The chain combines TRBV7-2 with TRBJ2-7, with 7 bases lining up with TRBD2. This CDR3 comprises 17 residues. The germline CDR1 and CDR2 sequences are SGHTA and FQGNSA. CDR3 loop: CAGSLDGASGFLAQQYF. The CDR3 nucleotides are TGTGCCGGCAGCTTAGACGGGGCTAGCGGATTCCTTGCTCAGCAGTACTTC.

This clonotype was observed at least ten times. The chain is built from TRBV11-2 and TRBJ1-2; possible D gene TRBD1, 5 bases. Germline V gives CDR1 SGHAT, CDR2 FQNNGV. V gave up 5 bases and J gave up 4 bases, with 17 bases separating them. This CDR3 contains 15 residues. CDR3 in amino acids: CASSPGGAGLYGYTF. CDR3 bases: TGTGCCAGCAGCCCAGGCGGGGCAGGACTCTATGGCTACACCTTC.

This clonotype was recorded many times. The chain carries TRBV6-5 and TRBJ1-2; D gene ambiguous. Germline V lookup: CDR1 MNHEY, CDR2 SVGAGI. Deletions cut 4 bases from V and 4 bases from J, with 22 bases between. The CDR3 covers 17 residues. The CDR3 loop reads CASSCRKECRKTYGYTF. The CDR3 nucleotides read TGTGCCAGCAGTTGCCGAAAGGAATGTAGAAAGACCTATGGCTACACCTTC.

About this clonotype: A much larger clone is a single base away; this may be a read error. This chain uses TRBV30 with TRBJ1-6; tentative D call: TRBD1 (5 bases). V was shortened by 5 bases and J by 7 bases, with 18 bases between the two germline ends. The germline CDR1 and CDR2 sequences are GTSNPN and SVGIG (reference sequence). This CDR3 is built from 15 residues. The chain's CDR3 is CAWSQDTRDNSPLHF. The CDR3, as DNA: TGTGCCTGGTCTCAAGACACACGGGACAATTCACCCCTCCACTTT.

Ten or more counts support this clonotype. The CDR3 bases are TGTGCCAGCAGCTTGCCGGGACACTATGGCTACACCTTC. Its translation is CASSLPGHYGYTF. The chain has TRBV9 and TRBJ1-2, with D perhaps matching TRBD1 (5 bases). V shed 4 bases and J shed 3 bases, with 10 bases lying between them. This CDR3 has 13 residues. Germline V gene data show CDR1 as SGDLS and CDR2 as YYNGEE.

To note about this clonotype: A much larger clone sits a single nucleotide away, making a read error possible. The CDR3 DNA follows: TGTGCCAGCAGCGGGACTAGCGGGAGGGTTGGTGGGCAGTTCTTC. Translation gives CASSGTSGRVGGQFF. J is TRBJ2-1 and V is TRBV14; 16 nucleotides agree with TRBD2. Germline V gives CDR1 SGHDN, CDR2 FVKESK. The V segment lost 5 bases and the J segment 12 bases; nucleotides outside the gene matches: 7. This CDR3 spans 15 amino acids. Combining the CDR3 with reference TRBV14 and TRBJ2-1 gives the whole variable domain EAGVTQFPSHSVIEKGQTVTLRCDPISGHDNLYWYRRVMGKEIKFLLHFVKESKQDESGMPNNRFLAERTGGTYSTLKVQPAELEDSGVYFCASSGTSGRVGGQFFGPGTRLTVL.

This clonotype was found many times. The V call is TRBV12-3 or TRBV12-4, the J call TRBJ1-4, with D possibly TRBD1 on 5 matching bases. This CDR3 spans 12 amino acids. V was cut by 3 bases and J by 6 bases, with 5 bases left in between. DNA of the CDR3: TGTGCCAGCAGTTTGGGGGATGAAAAACTGTTTTTT. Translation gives CASSLGDEKLFF.

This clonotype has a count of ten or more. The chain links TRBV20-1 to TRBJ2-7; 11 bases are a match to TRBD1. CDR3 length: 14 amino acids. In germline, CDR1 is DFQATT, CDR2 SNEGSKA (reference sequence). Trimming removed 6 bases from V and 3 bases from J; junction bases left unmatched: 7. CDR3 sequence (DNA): TGCAGTGCCTCGAAGGGACAGGGGGTCTACGAGCAGTACTTC. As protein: CSASKGQGVYEQYF.

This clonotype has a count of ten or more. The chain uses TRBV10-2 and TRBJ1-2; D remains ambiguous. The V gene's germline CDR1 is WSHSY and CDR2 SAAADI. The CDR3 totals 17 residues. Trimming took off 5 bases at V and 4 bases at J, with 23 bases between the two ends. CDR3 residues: CASSLGCTSRKTYGYTF. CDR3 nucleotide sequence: TGCGCCAGCAGTCTTGGGTGCACTTCTAGAAAGACCTATGGCTACACCTTC.